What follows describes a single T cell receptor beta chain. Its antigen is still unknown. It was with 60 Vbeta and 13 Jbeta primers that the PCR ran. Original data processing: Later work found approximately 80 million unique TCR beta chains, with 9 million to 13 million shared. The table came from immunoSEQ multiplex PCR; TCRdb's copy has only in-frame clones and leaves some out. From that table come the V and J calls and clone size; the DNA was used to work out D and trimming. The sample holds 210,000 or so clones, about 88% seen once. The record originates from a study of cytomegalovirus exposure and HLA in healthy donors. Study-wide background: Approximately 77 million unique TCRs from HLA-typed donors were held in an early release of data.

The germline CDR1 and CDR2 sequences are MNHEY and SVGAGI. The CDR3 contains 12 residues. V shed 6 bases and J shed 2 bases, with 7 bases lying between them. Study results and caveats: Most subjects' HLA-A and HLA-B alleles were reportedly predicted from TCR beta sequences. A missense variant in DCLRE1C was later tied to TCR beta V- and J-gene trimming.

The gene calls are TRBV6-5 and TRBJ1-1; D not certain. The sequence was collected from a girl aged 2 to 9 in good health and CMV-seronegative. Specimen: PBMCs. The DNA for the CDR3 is TGTGCCAGCAGGTCTGGCAACACTGAAGCTTTCTTT. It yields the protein CASRSGNTEAFF.